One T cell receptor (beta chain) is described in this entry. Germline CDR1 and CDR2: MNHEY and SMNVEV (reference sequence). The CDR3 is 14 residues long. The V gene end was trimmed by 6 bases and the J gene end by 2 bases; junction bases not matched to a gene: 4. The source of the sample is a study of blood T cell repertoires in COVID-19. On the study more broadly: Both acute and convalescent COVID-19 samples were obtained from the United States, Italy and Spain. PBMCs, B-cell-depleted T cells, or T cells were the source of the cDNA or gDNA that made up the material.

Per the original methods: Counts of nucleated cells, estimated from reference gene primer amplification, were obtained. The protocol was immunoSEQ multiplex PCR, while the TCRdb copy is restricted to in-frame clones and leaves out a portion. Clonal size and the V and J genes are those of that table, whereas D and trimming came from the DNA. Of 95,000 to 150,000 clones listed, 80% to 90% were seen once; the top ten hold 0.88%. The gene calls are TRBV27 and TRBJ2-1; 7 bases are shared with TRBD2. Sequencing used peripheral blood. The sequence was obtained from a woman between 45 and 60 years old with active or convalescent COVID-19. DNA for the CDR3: TGTGCCAGCAGCCGGACTAGGACCTACAATGAGCAGTTCTTC. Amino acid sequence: CASSRTRTYNEQFF.